This T cell receptor beta chain was captured by sequencing in a study of glioma-infiltrating T cells. Study-wide results and limits: Only very few CDR3 sequences appeared in both tissue and blood. Tissue-blood divergence was below expectation in non-neoplastic patients, above in gliomas.

Per germline, CDR1 DFQATT and CDR2 SNEGSKA (reference sequence). The CDR3 consists of 13 residues. The V end was cut by 4 bases, the J end by 0 bases, with 10 bases between. Amplification of TCR alpha and beta CDR3 regions from RNA used iRepertoire nested multiplex PCR. One-step reverse transcription and amplification started from approximately 100-400 ng of tissue mRNA or PBMC total RNA. TCRdb reprocessed the multiplex PCR reads with MiXCR, giving one entry per CDR3 protein. The table has roughly 200,000 distinct CDR3 sequences, approximately 30% seen once. This clonotype was counted ten times or more. What it binds is not known.

Sample: glioma tissue, nonneoplastic brain tissue, or PBMCs (not recorded which). The clonotype comes from a human donor with low-grade glioma or glioblastoma, undergoing nonglioma brain surgery, or in good health (not recorded which). The chain employs TRBV20-1 and TRBJ2-7; D is perhaps TRBD1 or TRBD2 (6 bases each). Here the CDR3 reads CSANGGNSYEQYF. The CDR3 bases are TGCAGTGCTAACGGGGGCAACTCCTACGAGCAGTACTTC.